This T cell receptor beta chain was sequenced during a study of Ad26.COV2.S vaccination and SARS-CoV-2 variants. For the study at large: Intramuscular Ad26.COV2.S at 5x10^10 or 1x10^11 viral particles.

Treatment noted: about 20 received Ad26.COV2.S at low or high dose, single or two shots; several received placebo; per-sample allocation not given. Samples analyzed were those drawn on day 63 after the first vaccine or placebo injection. Built on an Ad26 vector, the vaccine expressed Wuhan-strain SARS-CoV-2 spike. The CDR3 loop spans 15 amino acids. Trimming removed 4 bases from V and 4 bases from J, with 14 bases in between. Germline CDR1 is MDHEN and CDR2 is SYDVKM. Sequenced by immunoSEQ multiplex PCR; TCRdb stores in-frame clones only, minus some. Among about 480,000 clones listed, approximately 88% were seen once.

The chain combines TRBV28 with TRBJ2-1; possible D gene TRBD2, 5 bases. Specimen: peripheral blood, collected in a trial of Ad26.COV2.S vaccine versus placebo. This clonotype was sampled from a person between 18 and 65 years old who received the Ad26.COV2.S COVID-19 vaccine or a placebo. Here the CDR3 DNA reads TGTGCCAGCAGTTATTACCTTCGGGGATACAATGAGCAGTTCTTC. It translates to CASSYYLRGYNEQFF.